These 30 T cell receptor beta chains share one sample of origin, sequenced in a study of blood T cell repertoires in COVID-19. Sequencing was performed with immunoSEQ multiplex PCR; in TCRdb, only in-frame clones are kept and a portion is missing. The sample includes some 80,000 clones, more than 70% seen only once; the top ten take 22%. Specimen: peripheral blood. The source is a woman aged 80 or over in a cohort sampled during active or convalescent COVID-19.

The CDR3 loop reads CASSQELAGIYEQYF. CDR3 nucleotide sequence: TGTGCCAGCAGCCAAGAACTAGCGGGAATATACGAGCAGTACTTC. The V and J genes are TRBV4-2 and TRBJ2-7; 10 bases are shared with TRBD2. The germline V gene encodes CDR1 LGHNA and CDR2 YNFKEQ. V trimming: 0 bases; J trimming: 4 bases; junction bases outside the gene matches: 3. The CDR3 consists of 15 residues.

The chain is built from TRBV3-1 (or the pseudogene TRBV3-2) and TRBJ2-2; D unresolved. The CDR3 covers 12 residues. Trimming stripped 4 bases from V and 5 bases from J, with 5 bases between. Germline CDR1 LGHDT, CDR2 YNNKEL (reference sequence). The CDR3 DNA reads as TGTGCCAGCAGCCTCCCGACCGGGGAGCTGTTTTTT. This gives the protein CASSLPTGELFF.

The gene calls are TRBV28 and TRBJ1-1, with D maybe TRBD1 (5 bases). Per the germline V gene, CDR1 is MDHEN and CDR2 is SYDVKM. V was shortened by 4 bases and J by 9 bases, with 24 bases between the two germline ends. The CDR3 length is 16 residues. CDR3 sequence reads: CASSWGMGGSEVKAFF. DNA of the CDR3: TGTGCCAGCAGTTGGGGTATGGGGGGGAGCGAGGTAAAAGCTTTCTTT.

J is TRBJ2-2 and V is TRBV5-1; 13 bases are shared with TRBD2. J was trimmed by 3 bases and V by 3 bases; bases with no gene match: 5. CDR1 and CDR2 (germline): SGHRS, YFSETQ. The CDR3 is made up of 17 amino acids. CDR3 protein: CASSYAGTSGDTGELFF. The CDR3 DNA sequence: TGCGCCAGCAGCTATGCCGGGACTAGCGGGGACACCGGGGAGCTGTTTTTT.

This chain joins TRBV7-2 and TRBJ2-5, with 13 bases fitting TRBD2. There are 16 residues in the CDR3. CDR1 SGHTA and CDR2 FQGNSA come from the germline V gene. Trimming removed 1 base from V and 9 bases from J; junction bases left unmatched: 8. The CDR3 sequence: CASSLGTSGGRGAQYF. The CDR3, as DNA: TGTGCCAGCAGCTTAGGGACTAGCGGGGGCCGGGGAGCCCAGTACTTC.

The chain links TRBV7-2 to TRBJ2-2; D unresolved. This CDR3 has 13 amino acids. Germline CDR1 and CDR2: SGHTA and FQGNSA. V was pared by 5 bases and J by 1 base, with 5 bases between. CDR3 residues: CASSRQNTGELFF. CDR3 DNA: TGTGCCAGCAGCAGACAGAACACCGGGGAGCTGTTTTTT.

This rearrangement joins TRBV3-1 (or the pseudogene TRBV3-2) to TRBJ2-5; 8 bases line up with TRBD1. Germline-derived CDR1 and CDR2 are LGHDT and YNNKEL (reference sequence). After removal of 3 bases from V and 5 bases from J, the junction contained 2 bases not matched to a gene. The CDR3 covers 13 residues. CDR3 residues: CASSHTGGETQYF. The CDR3 DNA sequence: TGTGCCAGCAGCCATACAGGGGGGGAGACCCAGTACTTC.

In its sample, this clone was seen a few times. This chain connects TRBV27 to TRBJ2-3; 15 bases are a match to TRBD2. This CDR3 spans 17 amino acids. V was pared by 6 bases and J by 8 bases, with 12 bases of the junction left unmatched. Germline values: CDR1 MNHEY, CDR2 SMNVEV (reference sequence). CDR3 nucleotides: TGTGCCAGCAGCAACACCGGGACTAGCGGGAGGAGGGGTACGCAGTATTTT. Its translation is CASSNTGTSGRRGTQYF.

V usage is TRBV6-4 and J usage is TRBJ2-1; D gene uncertain. CDR3 size: 16 residues. V shed 0 bases and J shed 8 bases, with 17 bases lying between them. From germline, CDR1 is MRHNA and CDR2 SNTAGT. The CDR3 sequence: CASSDSRGSPLDEQFF. The CDR3 DNA reads TGTGCCAGCAGTGACTCGAGAGGTAGCCCTTTAGATGAGCAGTTCTTC.

The V and J genes are TRBV5-1 and TRBJ1-1, with unresolved D. V was pared by 4 bases and J by 0 bases, with 7 bases between. Germline values: CDR1 SGHRS, CDR2 YFSETQ. The CDR3 sequence is 13 residues long. Here the CDR3 reads CASSLGVNTEAFF. For the CDR3, the DNA is TGCGCCAGCAGCCTCGGTGTGAACACTGAAGCTTTCTTT.

The chain has TRBV10-2 and TRBJ2-7, with D perhaps matching TRBD2 (6 bases). Germline lookup yields CDR1 WSHSY and CDR2 SAAADI. The CDR3 is 11 amino acids. Deletions cut 4 bases from V and 7 bases from J, with 8 bases between. CDR3 coding DNA: TGCGCCAGCAGTGGTGCGGGGGAGCAGTACGTC. Its protein product is CASSGAGEQYV.

The chain combines TRBV11-2 with TRBJ1-2, with 7 positions matching TRBD1. Trimming removed 4 bases from V and 2 bases from J; junction bases left unmatched: 7. Germline V lookup: CDR1 SGHAT, CDR2 FQNNGV. The length of the CDR3 is 15 residues. CDR3 sequence: CASSYAGTENYGYTF. The CDR3 DNA reads TGTGCCAGCAGCTATGCCGGGACAGAGAACTATGGCTACACCTTC.

The chain joins TRBV9 to TRBJ2-2; D is ambiguous. V was cut by 0 bases and J by 1 base, with 4 bases left in between. This CDR3 is built from 14 residues. Germline V gives CDR1 SGDLS, CDR2 YYNGEE. The CDR3 here is CASSVAGNTGELFF. CDR3 coding DNA: TGTGCCAGCAGCGTAGCAGGGAACACCGGGGAGCTGTTTTTT.

The chain carries TRBV15 and TRBJ2-7, with a weak D call TRBD2 (6 bases). V lost 1 base to trimming and J lost 6 bases, with 13 bases between them. The CDR3 is 14 residues long. Germline V gene data show CDR1 as LNHNV and CDR2 as YYDKDF (reference sequence). The CDR3 DNA is TGTGCCACCAGCAGAGCCTGGCGGAGGGGCGAGCAGTACGTC. This translates into CATSRAWRRGEQYV.

This clone has only one observation. The J gene is TRBJ1-1, the V gene TRBV28; 9 nucleotides match TRBD1. CDR1 MDHEN and CDR2 SYDVKM come from the germline V gene. There are 17 residues in the CDR3. The ends lost 6 bases at V and 1 base at J; junction bases unmatched: 12. CDR3 residues: CASSLGTGRSRNTEAFF. Here the CDR3 DNA reads TGTGCCAGCAGCCTCGGGACAGGGAGGTCGAGGAACACTGAAGCTTTCTTT.

V is TRBV19 and J is TRBJ2-2; TRBD2 matches 16 bases. CDR1 and CDR2 (germline): LNHDA, SQIVND (reference sequence). The CDR3 consists of 18 residues. V was clipped by 8 bases and J by 4 bases; unmatched bases: 10. This chain's CDR3 is CASQPGLAGGRSTGELFF. The DNA of the CDR3 is TGTGCCAGTCAACCGGGACTAGCGGGAGGGCGGAGCACCGGGGAGCTGTTTTTT.

The rearrangement joins TRBV28 to TRBJ1-2; no reliable D call. The V end lost 5 bases, the J end lost 10 bases, and 14 bases lay between the germline ends. The CDR3 is 12 amino acids. Germline CDR1 MDHEN, CDR2 SYDVKM. In nucleotides, the CDR3 is TGTGCCAGCAGTCGACGGGTCTCTAACTACACCTTC. Amino acid sequence: CASSRRVSNYTF.

The genes are TRBV13 and TRBJ1-1; 7 positions match TRBD1. The CDR3 covers 15 residues. The trim removed 6 bases at V and 0 bases at J, leaving 7 bases unmatched. CDR1 and CDR2 from the germline V gene are PRHDT and FYEKMQ (reference sequence). CDR3 residues: CASRWRGTVNTEAFF. Here the CDR3 DNA reads TGTGCCAGCAGGTGGAGGGGGACAGTGAACACTGAAGCTTTCTTT.

V usage is TRBV30 and J usage is TRBJ1-1; D is unresolved. Between the trimmed V and J ends, which lost 0 bases and 2 bases, there was a span of 7 bases. CDR3 length: 13 amino acids. Germline lookup yields CDR1 GTSNPN and CDR2 SVGIG (reference sequence). CDR3: CAWSVNRNTEAFF. CDR3 bases: TGTGCCTGGAGTGTAAACAGAAACACTGAAGCTTTCTTT.

V gene TRBV6-5 combines with J gene TRBJ2-1, with 8 bases aligning to TRBD2. The ends lost 0 bases at V and 0 bases at J; junction bases unmatched: 1. This CDR3 has 16 amino acids. CDR1 and CDR2 (germline): MNHEY, SVGAGI. The CDR3 coding sequence is TGTGCCAGCAGTTACTCGAGCGGGAGCTCCTACAATGAGCAGTTCTTC. Translated: CASSYSSGSSYNEQFF.

The chain is built from TRBV7-8 and TRBJ1-1; D is undetermined. Trimming left V 5 bases short and J 4 bases short, with 14 bases between. CDR3 length: 14 amino acids. Germline V gene sequence: CDR1 SGHVS, CDR2 FQNEAQ. CDR3 nucleotides: TGTGCCAGCAGCCACGCGGGGTATGGCACTGAAGCTTTCTTT. It specifies CASSHAGYGTEAFF.

CDR3 sequence reads: CASSERLAGSTQYF. For the CDR3, the DNA is TGTGCCAGCAGCGAGCGACTAGCGGGAAGTACGCAGTATTTT. The chain combines TRBV9 with TRBJ2-3; 11 positions agree with TRBD2. The CDR3 sequence is 14 residues long. V lost 3 bases, J lost 8 bases, and 5 bases stayed unmatched. The V gene's germline CDR1 is SGDLS and CDR2 YYNGEE.

CDR3 protein: CASSYSGSSYNEQFF. The CDR3 coding sequence is TGTGCCAGCAGTTATAGCGGGAGCTCCTACAATGAGCAGTTCTTC. The J gene is TRBJ2-1, the V gene TRBV5-4, with 9 bases identical to TRBD2. Germline-derived CDR1 and CDR2 are SGHNT and YYREEE (reference sequence). The junction had 3 bases not matched to a gene; V was cut back by 5 bases and J by 0 bases. CDR3 length equals 15 residues.

CDR3 sequence reads: CASSEGGSSYEQYV. In DNA form, the CDR3 reads TGTGCCAGCAGTGAAGGAGGAAGCTCCTACGAGCAGTACGTC. The rearrangement joins TRBV6-1 to TRBJ2-7; D gene uncertain. V gave up 1 base and J gave up 0 bases, with 7 bases separating them. This CDR3 is built from 14 residues. Germline CDR1 MNHNS, CDR2 SASEGT.

The chain has TRBV9 and TRBJ1-2; 10 nucleotides agree with TRBD1. The CDR3 contains 15 residues. V was pared by 3 bases and J by 8 bases, with 10 bases of the junction left unmatched. Germline loops: CDR1 SGDLS, CDR2 YYNGEE. Here the CDR3 DNA reads TGTGCCAGCAGCGCCATCCGGACAGGGGGAGCAGGCTACACCTTC. Translated, it gives CASSAIRTGGAGYTF.

CDR3 protein: CATSGRRTGELFF. The CDR3, as DNA: TGTGCCACATCAGGGAGGCGGACCGGGGAGCTGTTTTTT. This chain uses TRBV12-3 or TRBV12-4 with TRBJ2-2; weak D call: TRBD2 (6 bases). The CDR3 totals 13 residues. V was trimmed by 10 bases and J by 5 bases, leaving 14 bases between them.

V is TRBV27 and J is TRBJ1-2; 7 positions agree with TRBD1. V dropped 2 bases and J dropped 3; count of bases not matched to a gene: 6. CDR3 length equals 15 residues. CDR1 is MNHEY and CDR2 is SMNVEV in the germline V gene (reference sequence). CDR3 bases: TGTGCCAGCAGTTTACGCAGGGACAGCTACTATGGCTACACCTTC. This sequence encodes CASSLRRDSYYGYTF.

This chain uses TRBV19 with TRBJ1-3; no definite D call. In germline, CDR1 is LNHDA, CDR2 SQIVND (reference sequence). Trimming cost V 3 bases and J 0 bases, with 9 bases left between them. This CDR3 is 15 amino acids long. As DNA, the CDR3 is TGTGCCAGTAGTATGGAGGGTTTCTCTGGAAACACCATATATTTT. Its protein product is CASSMEGFSGNTIYF.

The J gene is TRBJ2-3, the V gene TRBV25-1; 7 bases match TRBD2. From germline, CDR1 is MGHDK and CDR2 SYGVNS. V shed 3 bases, J shed 2 bases, and the junction held 11 bases outside the gene matches. The CDR3 extends over 17 amino acids. The CDR3 sequence is CASSDPPGGLYTDTQYF. The CDR3 DNA reads TGTGCCAGCAGTGACCCCCCGGGGGGTCTATACACAGATACGCAGTATTTT.

This clone came up a few times. The chain has TRBV9 and TRBJ2-5; 7 nucleotides agree with TRBD2. The germline V gene encodes CDR1 SGDLS and CDR2 YYNGEE. With V trimmed by 0 bases and J by 2 bases, 13 bases remained unmatched. The CDR3 covers 18 residues. The DNA of the CDR3 is TGTGCCAGCAGCGTAGCTGGGGGAGGGAGGGGTTGGCAAGAGACCCAGTACTTC. It is translated as CASSVAGGGRGWQETQYF.